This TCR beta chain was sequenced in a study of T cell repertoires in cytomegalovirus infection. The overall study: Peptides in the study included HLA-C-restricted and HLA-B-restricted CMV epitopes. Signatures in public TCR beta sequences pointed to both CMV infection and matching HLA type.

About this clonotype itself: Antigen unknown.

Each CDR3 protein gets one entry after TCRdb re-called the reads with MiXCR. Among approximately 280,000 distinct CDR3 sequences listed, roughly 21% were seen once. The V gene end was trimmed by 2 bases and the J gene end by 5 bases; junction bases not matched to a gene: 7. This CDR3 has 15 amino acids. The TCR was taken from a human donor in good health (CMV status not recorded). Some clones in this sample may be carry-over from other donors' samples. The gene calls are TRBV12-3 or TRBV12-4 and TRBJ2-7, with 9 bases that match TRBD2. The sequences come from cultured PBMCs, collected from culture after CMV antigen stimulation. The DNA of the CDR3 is TGTGCCAGCAGTTTAATTTCTAGCGGGACGGACGAGCAGTACTTC. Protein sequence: CASSLISSGTDEQYF.